Below, 21 T cell receptor beta chains from the same sample are listed, as sequenced in a study of T cell repertoires in ileal Crohn's disease. The method was immunoSEQ multiplex PCR; TCRdb's version includes in-frame clones alone and lacks a portion of them. The data show around 8,600 clones, roughly 72% seen once. Material: ileal tissue. These receptors were obtained from an adult with Crohn's disease.

Only a few counts were recorded for this clone. The J gene is TRBJ2-1, the V gene TRBV27, with 11 bases matching TRBD2. Germline CDR1 is MNHEY and CDR2 is SMNVEV (reference sequence). This CDR3 is 16 amino acids long. Trimming cost V 4 bases and J 8 bases; bases outside gene matches: 10. CDR3 DNA sequence: TGTGCCAGCAGTTACCTAGCGGGGGGCCATGGCGATGAGCAGTTCTTC. Its protein is CASSYLAGGHGDEQFF.

This clone was found a few times. The chain couples TRBV7-9 to TRBJ1-1, with D maybe TRBD1 (5 bases). This CDR3 spans 13 amino acids. Trimming cost V 8 bases and J 3 bases, with 13 bases left between them. CDR1 is SEHNR, CDR2 FQNEAQ, per germline (reference sequence). DNA for the CDR3: TGTGCCAGCCAATTCGGGGGGGACACTGAAGCTTTCTTT. It codes for CASQFGGDTEAFF.

This clone was counted a single time. The V and J genes are TRBV7-9 and TRBJ2-2; TRBD2 agrees at 12 bases. V shed 5 bases, J shed 3 bases, and the junction held 7 bases outside the gene matches. The germline gives CDR1 SEHNR, CDR2 FQNEAQ (reference sequence). The CDR3 spans 17 residues. The CDR3 loop is CASSPRRLAGDTGELFF. The DNA of the CDR3 is TGTGCCAGCAGCCCGCGAAGACTAGCGGGGGACACCGGGGAGCTGTTTTTT.

The chain is built from TRBV5-1 and TRBJ2-7; 7 nucleotides match TRBD1. The CDR3 consists of 13 residues. Trimming took 6 bases from V and 3 from J; bases not matched to a gene: 6. Germline CDR1 is SGHRS and CDR2 is YFSETQ. CDR3 in amino acids: CASTSTGNYEQYF. Written as DNA, the CDR3 is TGCGCCAGCACCTCGACAGGGAACTACGAGCAGTACTTC.

The rearrangement joins TRBV13 to TRBJ1-1, with D perhaps matching TRBD1 (6 bases). From germline, CDR1 is PRHDT and CDR2 FYEKMQ (reference sequence). V was pared by 5 bases and J by 6 bases, with 13 bases between. The CDR3 spans 13 residues. CDR3 residues: CASSRGRGSEAFF. The DNA for the CDR3 is TGTGCCAGCAGCCGGGGCAGGGGATCTGAAGCTTTCTTT.

This clone is labeled as large (0.1 to 1%). The same CDR3 arises from other DNA sequences in this sample as well. The gene calls are TRBV14 and TRBJ1-2; possibly TRBD1 for D (5 bases). Germline CDR1 SGHDN, CDR2 FVKESK. Trimming shortened V by 3 bases and J by 5 bases, and 7 bases separated the two germline ends. The CDR3 has 12 amino acids. As DNA, the CDR3 is TGTGCCAGCAGCCAGGGGGGGTATGGCTACACCTTC. Amino acid sequence: CASSQGGYGYTF.

This chain links TRBV11-2 with TRBJ1-5; TRBD1 is a possible D gene (5 bases). CDR3 length: 16 amino acids. The V gene lost 1 base and the J gene lost 1 base, with 11 bases spanning the gap. Germline-derived CDR1 and CDR2 are SGHAT and FQNNGV. The CDR3 spells CASSLGGAGSNQPQHF. CDR3 DNA sequence: TGTGCCAGCAGCTTAGGAGGGGCGGGAAGCAATCAGCCCCAGCATTTT.

The chain employs TRBV19 and TRBJ1-1, with D unresolved. CDR1 and CDR2 (germline): LNHDA, SQIVND (reference sequence). The CDR3 has 14 amino acids. Trimming took 1 base from V and 0 from J, leaving 6 bases between them. This CDR3 is CASSIGQLNTEAFF. The CDR3 region has the DNA TGTGCCAGTAGTATAGGACAATTGAACACTGAAGCTTTCTTT. The full variable domain, rest sourced from reference TRBV19 and TRBJ1-1, is DGGITQSPKYLFRKEGQNVTLSCEQNLNHDAMYWYRQDPGQGLRLIYYSQIVNDFQKGDIAEGYSVSREKKESFPLTVTSAQKNPTAFYLCASSIGQLNTEAFFGQGTRLTVV.

The J gene is TRBJ2-7, the V gene TRBV5-1, with 10 bases that match TRBD1. The J segment lost 3 bases and the V segment lost 6 bases, leaving 3 bases of the junction unmatched. This CDR3 is 13 amino acids long. Germline CDR1 SGHRS, CDR2 YFSETQ. The CDR3 loop reads CASTRDRGYEQYF. CDR3 nucleotides: TGCGCCAGCACCCGGGACAGGGGCTACGAGCAGTACTTC. The full variable domain, its missing parts supplied by reference TRBV5-1 and TRBJ2-7, is KAGVTQTPRYLIKTRGQQVTLSCSPISGHRSVSWYQQTPGQGLQFLFEYFSETQRNKGNFPGRFSGRQFSNSRSEMNVSTLELGDSALYLCASTRDRGYEQYFGPGTRLTVT.

The CDR3 loop reads CASTSIESTGNTIYF. CDR3 DNA sequence: TGTGCCAGCACCTCTATCGAATCGACTGGAAACACCATATATTTT. The V gene is TRBV9, the J gene TRBJ1-3; D is unresolved. This CDR3 is 15 amino acids long. Looked up from germline, CDR1 is SGDLS and CDR2 is YYNGEE. Trimming shortened V by 6 bases and J by 2 bases, and 15 bases separated the two germline ends.

The chain joins TRBV29-1 to TRBJ2-3; D may be TRBD1 (5 bases). Germline V lookup: CDR1 SQVTM, CDR2 ANQGSEA. This CDR3 contains 12 residues. V lost 6 bases and J lost 0, with 7 bases in between. The CDR3: CSVGQSTDTQYF. CDR3 bases: TGCAGCGTGGGGCAAAGCACAGATACGCAGTATTTT.

The rearrangement joins TRBV5-1 to TRBJ2-7; a possible D gene is TRBD1 (6 bases). In germline, CDR1 is SGHRS, CDR2 YFSETQ. V was shortened by 0 bases and J by 0 bases, with 10 bases between the two germline ends. CDR3 length equals 15 residues. The CDR3 spells CASSLEGQISYEQYF. DNA of the CDR3: TGCGCCAGCAGCTTGGAAGGACAGATCTCCTACGAGCAGTACTTC.

The chain uses TRBV5-5 and TRBJ2-1; 10 nucleotides match TRBD2. The V gene's germline CDR1 is SGHKS and CDR2 YYEKEE (reference sequence). J lost 10 bases, V lost 0 bases, and 10 bases had no gene match. The CDR3 covers 16 residues. The CDR3 bases are TGTGCCAGCAGCTTGGCCGAAACTAGCGGGACGCCCGAGCAGTTCTTC. It is translated as CASSLAETSGTPEQFF.

The CDR3 loop is CASSLAVGSGNTIYF. The CDR3 bases are TGTGCCAGCAGCTTGGCAGTAGGGAGCGGAAACACCATATATTTT. The genes are TRBV5-6 and TRBJ1-3; no definite D call. Between the trimmed V and J ends, which lost 0 bases and 4 bases, there was a span of 11 bases. Per the germline V gene, CDR1 is SGHDT and CDR2 is YYEEEE. There are 15 residues in the CDR3.

The CDR3 DNA reads as TGTGCCAGCAGCTTAGGCGGGGCGGGAGAGACCCAGTACTTC. Amino acid sequence: CASSLGGAGETQYF. The chain uses TRBV7-9 and TRBJ2-5, with D tentatively TRBD2 (6 bases). Trimming shortened V by 1 base and J by 4 bases, and 10 bases separated the two germline ends. This CDR3 is built from 14 residues. Germline CDR1 SEHNR, CDR2 FQNEAQ (reference sequence).

V usage is TRBV15 and J usage is TRBJ1-4; perhaps TRBD1 as D (5 bases). V lost 3 bases and J 0 bases, leaving 11 bases between the germline ends. The CDR3 covers 16 residues. CDR1 LNHNV and CDR2 YYDKDF come from the germline V gene (reference sequence). CDR3 protein: CATSSPRVATNEKLFF. Written as DNA, the CDR3 is TGTGCCACCAGCAGCCCCAGGGTTGCAACTAATGAAAAACTGTTTTTT.

V gene TRBV14 combines with J gene TRBJ1-3, with 7 bases aligning to TRBD1. Looked up from germline, CDR1 is SGHDN and CDR2 is FVKESK. The CDR3 is 13 amino acids. The V gene end was trimmed by 3 bases and the J gene end by 7 bases; junction bases not matched to a gene: 3. In DNA, the CDR3 is TGTGCCAGCAGCCAGCTACAGGGGAACACCATATATTTT. Amino acids: CASSQLQGNTIYF.

The CDR3 sequence is CASSLIRGHTDTQYF. CDR3 sequence (DNA): TGTGCCAGCAGCTTAATAAGGGGCCACACAGATACGCAGTATTTT. V usage is TRBV7-6 and J usage is TRBJ2-3; D may be TRBD1 (5 bases). From germline, CDR1 is SGHVS and CDR2 FNYEAQ. The CDR3 extends over 15 amino acids. V lost 2 bases, J lost 2 bases, and 11 bases lay in between.

The chain has TRBV11-2 and TRBJ2-2, with D maybe TRBD2 (6 bases). Germline V gene sequence: CDR1 SGHAT, CDR2 FQNNGV. V lost 4 bases to trimming and J lost 0 bases, with 6 bases between them. The CDR3 spans 14 residues. The CDR3 bases are TGTGCCAGCAGCTCTAGCGCGAACACCGGGGAGCTGTTTTTT. As protein: CASSSSANTGELFF.

The J gene is TRBJ1-5, the V gene TRBV25-1, with D perhaps matching TRBD1 (5 bases). The V gene's germline CDR1 is MGHDK and CDR2 SYGVNS. The CDR3 loop spans 15 amino acids. V was cut by 3 bases and J by 0 bases, with 9 bases left in between. The CDR3 spells CASSDARASNQPQHF. The CDR3 bases are TGTGCCAGCAGTGATGCCAGGGCTAGCAATCAGCCCCAGCATTTT.

The CDR3 coding sequence is TGTGCCAGCAGCTCCATCGGGGGGGCCTTCTCCTACAATGAGCAGTTCTTC. It is translated as CASSSIGGAFSYNEQFF. J is TRBJ2-1 and V is TRBV5-6; the match to TRBD2 covers 8 bases. CDR1 and CDR2 from the germline V gene are SGHDT and YYEEEE. The CDR3 runs to 17 residues. The V and J ends lost 3 bases and 0 bases, in that order; junction bases with no gene match: 8.